A selection of T cell receptor beta chains follows, all from one sample in a study of blood T cell repertoires in COVID-19. The protocol was immunoSEQ multiplex PCR, while the TCRdb copy is restricted to in-frame clones and leaves out a portion. The sample records 24,000 or so clones, 88% being singletons. The sequencing input was peripheral blood. Every receptor here comes from a man aged 65 to 79 in a cohort sampled during active COVID-19. CDR3s include the opening cysteine and the closing phenylalanine or tryptophan. Each record gives: J gene, CDR3 length, clone size, D gene, V gene, CDR3 protein, CDR3 DNA. D genes are given only for firm matches. Size is omitted from some rows. Given values are once, few, many or a class for expanded clones.

J: TRBJ1-6; length: 15; size: -; D: -; V: TRBV4-1; CDR3: CASSLQSQGNSPLHF; DNA: TGCGCCAGCAGCCTCCAAAGCCAGGGGAATTCACCCCTCCACTTT
J: TRBJ1-6; length: 12; size: -; D: -; V: TRBV30; CDR3: CAWSRTQGPLHF; DNA: TGTGCCTGGAGTCGCACACAGGGACCACTCCACTTT
J: TRBJ2-6; length: 18; size: -; D: -; V: TRBV19; CDR3: CASSPTGDGAAGANVLTF; DNA: TGTGCCAGTAGCCCTACCGGTGATGGGGCGGCCGGGGCCAACGTCCTGACTTTC
J: TRBJ1-1; length: 14; size: -; D: -; V: TRBV6-6; CDR3: CASSYSSSDTEAFF; DNA: TGTGCCAGCAGTTACTCCTCCAGTGACACTGAAGCTTTCTTT
J: TRBJ1-5; length: 17; size: -; D: -; V: TRBV3-1/TRBV3-2; CDR3: CASSQDKQGREGQPQHF; DNA: TGTGCCAGCAGCCAAGATAAGCAGGGCCGGGAGGGTCAGCCCCAGCATTTT
J: TRBJ2-1; length: 14; size: -; D: -; V: TRBV7-9; CDR3: CASSPSLGEGEQFF; DNA: TGTGCCAGCAGCCCGAGTCTTGGTGAGGGTGAGCAGTTCTTC
J: TRBJ2-7; length: 15; size: -; D: TRBD1; V: TRBV4-1; CDR3: CASSHSTGSTYEQYF; DNA: TGCGCCAGCAGCCACTCGACAGGGAGTACCTACGAGCAGTACTTC
J: TRBJ2-1; length: 16; size: -; D: -; V: TRBV7-2; CDR3: CASSFQGRGRYNEQFF; DNA: TGTGCCAGCAGCTTTCAGGGGCGGGGGCGATACAATGAGCAGTTCTTC
J: TRBJ1-2; length: 15; size: -; D: TRBD1; V: TRBV6-5; CDR3: CASNQGTGGIYGYTF; DNA: TGTGCCAGCAACCAGGGGACAGGGGGCATCTATGGCTACACCTTC
J: TRBJ2-2; length: 16; size: -; D: -; V: TRBV5-1; CDR3: CASSLADPRNYGELFF; DNA: TGCGCCAGCAGCTTGGCTGACCCGCGGAATTACGGGGAGCTGTTTTTT
J: TRBJ2-4; length: 18; size: -; D: TRBD2; V: TRBV14; CDR3: CASSQGASGGSAKNIQYF; DNA: TGTGCCAGCAGCCAAGGGGCCTCGGGAGGGTCGGCCAAAAACATTCAGTACTTC
J: TRBJ2-7; length: 15; size: -; D: -; V: TRBV7-2; CDR3: CASSLTPSPSYEQYF; DNA: TGTGCCAGCAGCTTAACTCCTAGCCCCTCCTACGAGCAGTACTTC
J: TRBJ1-4; length: 19; size: -; D: TRBD1; V: TRBV6-2/TRBV6-3; CDR3: CASSLRDRQLEATNEKLFF; DNA: TGTGCCAGCAGTCTCCGGGACAGACAACTTGAAGCAACTAATGAAAAACTGTTTTTT
J: TRBJ1-2; length: 11; size: -; D: -; V: TRBV7-9; CDR3: CASSLPDGYTF; DNA: TGTGCCAGCAGCTTACCGGATGGCTACACCTTC
J: TRBJ1-1; length: 14; size: -; D: -; V: TRBV6-5; CDR3: CATLMAGSNTEAFF; DNA: TGTGCCACTCTTATGGCAGGTTCGAACACTGAAGCTTTCTTT
J: TRBJ2-7; length: 15; size: few; D: TRBD1; V: TRBV28; CDR3: CASRGDRAGVYEQYF; DNA: TGTGCCAGCAGGGGGGACAGGGCGGGAGTATACGAGCAGTACTTC
J: TRBJ2-7; length: 15; size: -; D: TRBD1; V: TRBV19; CDR3: CASRAGQGSGNEQYF; DNA: TGTGCCAGTAGGGCGGGACAGGGGTCCGGTAACGAGCAGTACTTC
J: TRBJ1-3; length: 15; size: -; D: TRBD1; V: TRBV5-8; CDR3: CASSLDRGAGNTIYF; DNA: TGTGCCAGCAGCTTGGACAGGGGAGCTGGAAACACCATATATTTT
J: TRBJ2-2; length: 16; size: once; D: TRBD2; V: TRBV18; CDR3: CASSPRTSGNTGELFF; DNA: TGTGCCAGCTCACCCCGGACTAGCGGAAACACCGGGGAGCTGTTTTTT
J: TRBJ2-1; length: 14; size: few; D: TRBD1; V: TRBV7-8; CDR3: CASSLAAGGGEQFF; DNA: TGTGCCAGCAGCTTAGCAGCAGGGGGCGGCGAGCAGTTCTTC
J: TRBJ2-1; length: 15; size: -; D: -; V: TRBV6-5; CDR3: CASSYRGLPYNEQFF; DNA: TGTGCCAGCAGTTACCGGGGACTTCCTTACAATGAGCAGTTCTTC
J: TRBJ1-1; length: 14; size: -; D: -; V: TRBV9; CDR3: CASSVGQPNTEAFF; DNA: TGTGCCAGCAGCGTAGGACAGCCTAACACTGAAGCTTTCTTT
J: TRBJ1-1; length: 14; size: -; D: -; V: TRBV2; CDR3: CASSVKREGTEAFF; DNA: TGTGCCAGCAGTGTAAAGCGAGAGGGCACTGAAGCTTTCTTT
J: TRBJ2-3; length: 18; size: -; D: -; V: TRBV28; CDR3: CASGGQGTRKTSTDTQYF; DNA: TGTGCCAGCGGAGGACAGGGGACTAGAAAAACTAGCACAGATACGCAGTATTTT
J: TRBJ1-1; length: 13; size: few; D: -; V: TRBV9; CDR3: CASSVSQGTEAFF; DNA: TGTGCCAGCAGCGTCTCACAGGGCACTGAAGCTTTCTTT
J: TRBJ2-2; length: 16; size: few; D: TRBD1; V: TRBV2; CDR3: CASSAGQGTATGELFF; DNA: TGTGCCAGCAGTGCCGGACAGGGAACAGCCACCGGGGAGCTGTTTTTT
J: TRBJ1-2; length: 14; size: -; D: -; V: TRBV6-1; CDR3: CASSDWQANYGYTF; DNA: TGTGCCAGCAGTGATTGGCAGGCCAACTATGGCTACACCTTC
J: TRBJ1-1; length: 18; size: -; D: TRBD1; V: TRBV5-4; CDR3: CASSLAGTGGYRGTEAFF; DNA: TGTGCCAGCAGCTTGGCTGGGACAGGGGGGTATCGGGGCACTGAAGCTTTCTTT
J: TRBJ1-1; length: 12; size: -; D: -; V: TRBV28; CDR3: CASRGGATEAFF; DNA: TGTGCCAGCAGGGGAGGGGCCACTGAAGCTTTCTTT
J: TRBJ2-2; length: 13; size: -; D: TRBD1; V: TRBV18; CDR3: CASSLTGAGELFF; DNA: TGTGCCAGCTCACTTACAGGGGCCGGGGAGCTGTTTTTT
J: TRBJ1-6; length: 14; size: few; D: -; V: TRBV10-2; CDR3: CASTELTYNSPLHF; DNA: TGCGCCAGCACCGAGTTGACCTATAATTCACCCCTCCACTTT
J: TRBJ2-7; length: 14; size: -; D: TRBD2; V: TRBV20-1; CDR3: CSASSGSPSYEQYF; DNA: TGCAGTGCTAGTAGCGGGAGCCCCTCCTACGAGCAGTACTTC
J: TRBJ2-5; length: 17; size: -; D: -; V: TRBV7-9; CDR3: CASSQSGFGGTKETQYF; DNA: TGTGCCAGCAGCCAGAGTGGATTCGGCGGGACGAAAGAGACCCAGTACTTC
J: TRBJ2-5; length: 15; size: -; D: -; V: TRBV5-5; CDR3: CASSLAGAPQETQYF; DNA: TGTGCCAGCAGCTTAGCGGGTGCCCCTCAAGAGACCCAGTACTTC
J: TRBJ2-7; length: 14; size: -; D: -; V: TRBV7-6; CDR3: CASSLGQGTGEQYF; DNA: TGTGCCAGCAGCTTAGGTCAGGGGACGGGGGAGCAGTACTTC
J: TRBJ1-3; length: 12; size: -; D: -; V: TRBV28; CDR3: CASSTGGNTIYF; DNA: TGTGCCAGCAGCACGGGTGGAAACACCATATATTTT
J: TRBJ2-1; length: 16; size: few; D: -; V: TRBV4-1; CDR3: CASSQDTRDAYNEQFF; DNA: TGCGCCAGCAGCCAAGATACGCGAGATGCCTACAATGAGCAGTTCTTC
J: TRBJ2-1; length: 15; size: -; D: TRBD2; V: TRBV6-6; CDR3: CASNRGLAGGNEQFF; DNA: TGTGCCAGCAACCGGGGACTAGCGGGAGGCAATGAGCAGTTCTTC
J: TRBJ2-2; length: 16; size: -; D: TRBD1; V: TRBV9; CDR3: CASSVQGQQNTGELFF; DNA: TGTGCCAGCAGCGTACAGGGACAGCAGAACACCGGGGAGCTGTTTTTT
J: TRBJ2-7; length: 14; size: -; D: TRBD2; V: TRBV27; CDR3: CASRRRGGSYEQYF; DNA: TGTGCCAGCCGTCGACGGGGCGGGAGCTACGAGCAGTACTTC
J: TRBJ2-7; length: 13; size: -; D: -; V: TRBV29-1; CDR3: CSVEGVLADEQYF; DNA: TGCAGCGTTGAAGGGGTATTGGCGGACGAGCAGTACTTC
J: TRBJ2-2; length: 15; size: -; D: -; V: TRBV7-3; CDR3: CASSLGVLGTGELFF; DNA: TGTGCCAGCAGCTTAGGAGTCCTCGGGACCGGGGAGCTGTTTTTT
J: TRBJ2-7; length: 15; size: -; D: TRBD2; V: TRBV15; CDR3: CATSWTRSGVLEQYF; DNA: TGTGCCACCAGCTGGACCCGAAGCGGGGTGCTCGAGCAGTACTTC
J: TRBJ1-1; length: 12; size: few; D: -; V: TRBV4-1; CDR3: CASSQLYTEAFF; DNA: TGCGCCAGCAGCCAACTATACACTGAAGCTTTCTTT
J: TRBJ1-1; length: 15; size: -; D: -; V: TRBV19; CDR3: CASSIGSTGSTEAFF; DNA: TGTGCCAGTAGTATAGGGTCAACAGGGTCCACTGAAGCTTTCTTT
J: TRBJ2-1; length: 15; size: -; D: -; V: TRBV7-3; CDR3: CASSLNPTRDNEQFF; DNA: TGTGCCAGCAGCTTAAATCCGACTCGGGACAATGAGCAGTTCTTC
J: TRBJ1-4; length: 16; size: hyperexpanded; D: -; V: TRBV4-3; CDR3: CASSQKQGFTNEKLFF; DNA: TGCGCCAGCAGCCAAAAACAGGGCTTCACTAATGAAAAACTGTTTTTT
J: TRBJ1-2; length: 13; size: -; D: TRBD1; V: TRBV2; CDR3: CASRVTGENGYTF; DNA: TGTGCCAGCAGGGTGACAGGGGAGAATGGCTACACCTTC
J: TRBJ2-1; length: 18; size: -; D: TRBD2; V: TRBV5-1; CDR3: CASSLTSGRASSYNEQFF; DNA: TGCGCCAGCAGCTTGACTAGCGGGAGGGCCAGCTCCTACAATGAGCAGTTCTTC
J: TRBJ1-5; length: 14; size: -; D: -; V: TRBV28; CDR3: CASSLWGREQPQHF; DNA: TGTGCCAGCAGTTTATGGGGCAGGGAACAGCCCCAGCATTTT
J: TRBJ2-1; length: 15; size: -; D: TRBD2; V: TRBV9; CDR3: CASSVGASGTHEQFF; DNA: TGTGCCAGCAGCGTAGGGGCTAGCGGGACTCATGAGCAGTTCTTC
J: TRBJ1-5; length: 13; size: -; D: -; V: TRBV27; CDR3: CASSVRRDQPQHF; DNA: TGTGCCAGCAGTGTACGACGGGATCAGCCCCAGCATTTT
J: TRBJ2-1; length: 13; size: -; D: -; V: TRBV7-3; CDR3: CASSLGTYNEQFF; DNA: TGTGCCAGCAGCTTAGGGACTTACAATGAGCAGTTCTTC